The table lists the clone carrying this T cell receptor beta chain with a few counts. The source of the sample is a study of blood T cell repertoires in COVID-19. The CDR3 runs to 12 residues. Germline values: CDR1 SGHNT, CDR2 YENEEA. Trimming took 5 bases from V and 7 from J, leaving 8 bases between them. Here immunoSEQ multiplex PCR was the method, and the copy in TCRdb shows in-frame clones only, minus some. The sample yields 50,000 to 65,000 clones, just under 85% seen once. What was sequenced was peripheral blood. The origin of this receptor is a man between 65 and 79 years old with acute or convalescent COVID-19. The V call is TRBV11-3, the J call TRBJ2-2; D is unresolved. This CDR3 is CASSNRDGELFF. As DNA, the CDR3 is TGTGCCAGCAGCAATCGAGACGGGGAGCTGTTTTTT. Supplemented by reference TRBV11-3 and TRBJ2-2, the full variable domain reads EAGVVQSPRYKIIEKKQPVAFWCNPISGHNTLYWYLQNLGQGPELLIRYENEEAVDDSQLPKDRFSAERLKGVDSTLKIQPAELGDSAVYLCASSNRDGELFFGEGSRLTVL.